Sequencing of this T cell receptor beta chain was carried out in a study of blood T cell repertoires in COVID-19. Study background: Samples taken during acute and convalescent COVID-19 were collected in the United States, Italy and Spain.

In the original workflow: Estimates of nucleated cell counts were drawn from the amplification of reference gene primers. Clones were sequenced by immunoSEQ multiplex PCR, and TCRdb holds only the in-frame ones, with some missing. For V, J and clone size, that table is used; D and trimming come from the DNA. The data hold about 120,000 clones, with roughly three quarters observed a single time. Germline V gives CDR1 SGHTA, CDR2 FQGNSA. The CDR3 is 14 residues long. The V segment lost 5 bases and the J segment 6 bases; nucleotides outside the gene matches: 8. This chain links TRBV7-2 with TRBJ2-3, with TRBD1 matching over 7 bases. Sequenced: peripheral blood. The sequence derives from a woman over 75 with acute or convalescent COVID-19. The chain's CDR3 is CASSQDRQQDTQYF. The CDR3 nucleotides are TGTGCCAGCAGCCAGGACAGGCAGCAGGATACGCAGTATTTT.